This T cell receptor (beta chain) appears in the sequencing data of a study of molecular identifiers for immune sequencing clone quantification. TCRdb re-analysed the PCR reads in MiXCR, keeping a single row per CDR3 protein. The sample carries roughly 86,000 distinct CDR3 sequences, around 17% recorded once. Of note for this clonotype: As yet, its antigen is unknown.

Trimming left V 6 bases short and J 0 bases short, with 18 bases between. The germline CDR1 and CDR2 sequences are MNHNS and SASEGT. This CDR3 has 17 amino acids. Whole-study findings and limits: In CMV-specific effectors, clones above 20 copies held over 97% of molecules; naive, under 1%.

Libraries for naive CD8 T cells, which were made from approximately 20,000 to 980,000 sorted cells, drew on 10%, 30% or 50% of the RNA. Sorting isolated naive CD8 T cells as CD8+CD4-CCR7+CD45RA+ events. The rearrangement uses TRBV6-1 and TRBJ2-4, with D unresolved. The receptor was isolated from a human donor in good health. Some libraries in this study had Jurkat cell RNA spiked in. The sequenced material came from naive CD8+ T cells from blood, with Jurkat cell RNA spiked in. The subset denotes: FACS-sorted CD8+CD4-CCR7+CD45RA+ naive T cells. CDR3 sequence (DNA): TGTGCCAGCAGGGTTACAGAGACATCCTTAGCCAAAAACATTCAGTACTTC. Encoded protein: CASRVTETSLAKNIQYF.